This T cell receptor (beta chain) was found in a study of T-cell reconstitution after alpha-beta-depleted transplantation in children. Between the trimmed V and J ends, which lost 4 bases and 5 bases, there was a span of 17 bases. The V gene's germline CDR1 is KGHDR and CDR2 SFDVKD. The CDR3 totals 15 residues. This clonotype was detected only a few times. Unique molecular identifiers were incorporated when the TCRbeta library was constructed. Each CDR3 protein gets one entry after TCRdb re-called the PCR reads with MiXCR. The top ten hold 0.85% to 1.3% of the sample, which has roughly 590,000 distinct CDR3 sequences, 15% to 20% seen once.

Here the sequenced sample was PBMCs from the stem cell graft donor, taken from the stem cell graft. The rearrangement uses TRBV24-1 and TRBJ2-7; D gene ambiguous. The receptor was derived from a human donor who donated a stem cell graft to a child with acute myeloid leukemia. DNA for the CDR3: TGTGCCACCAGTGACCCGGGCCTGGGGATCCACGAGCAGTACTTC. Translation: CATSDPGLGIHEQYF.